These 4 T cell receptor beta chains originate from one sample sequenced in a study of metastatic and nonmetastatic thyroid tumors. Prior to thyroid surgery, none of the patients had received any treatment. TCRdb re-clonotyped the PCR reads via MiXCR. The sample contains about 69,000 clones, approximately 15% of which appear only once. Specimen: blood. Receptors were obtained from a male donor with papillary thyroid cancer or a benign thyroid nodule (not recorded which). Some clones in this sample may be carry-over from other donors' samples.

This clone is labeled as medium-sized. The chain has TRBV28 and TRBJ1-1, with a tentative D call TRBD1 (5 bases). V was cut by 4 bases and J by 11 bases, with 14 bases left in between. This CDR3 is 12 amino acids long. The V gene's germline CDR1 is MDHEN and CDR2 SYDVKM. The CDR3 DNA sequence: TGTGCCAGCAGTTATGGTTCAGGGTACGCTTTCTTT. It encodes CASSYGSGYAFF.

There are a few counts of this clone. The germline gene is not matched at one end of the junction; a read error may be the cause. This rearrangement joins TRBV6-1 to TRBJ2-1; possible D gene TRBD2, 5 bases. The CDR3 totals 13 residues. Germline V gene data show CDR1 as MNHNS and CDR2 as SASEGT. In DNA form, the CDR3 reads TGCTCTAGCAGCCTGGGGACCTACAATGAGCAGTTCTTC. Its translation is CSSSLGTYNEQFF.

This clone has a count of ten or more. This chain's CDR3 is CAWRKTSGRTDTQYF. The CDR3, as DNA: TGTGCCTGGAGGAAGACTAGCGGGAGGACAGATACGCAGTATTTT. This sequence joins TRBV30 and TRBJ2-3, with TRBD2 matching over 13 bases. The germline V gene encodes CDR1 GTSNPN and CDR2 SVGIG (reference sequence). The length of the CDR3 is 15 residues. Trimming took 3 bases from V and 3 from J; bases not matched to a gene: 3.

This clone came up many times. The CDR3 reads CASSETGAFDNYGYTF. As DNA, the CDR3 is TGTGCCAGTAGTGAGACAGGGGCATTTGATAACTATGGCTACACCTTC. The gene calls are TRBV19 and TRBJ1-2, with TRBD1 identical over 8 bases. This CDR3 is built from 16 residues. Trimming cost V 5 bases and J 1 base; bases outside gene matches: 9. Germline V lookup: CDR1 LNHDA, CDR2 SQIVND (reference sequence). Combining the CDR3 with reference TRBV19 and TRBJ1-2 gives the whole variable domain DGGITQSPKYLFRKEGQNVTLSCEQNLNHDAMYWYRQDPGQGLRLIYYSQIVNDFQKGDIAEGYSVSREKKESFPLTVTSAQKNPTAFYLCASSETGAFDNYGYTFGSGTRLTVV.